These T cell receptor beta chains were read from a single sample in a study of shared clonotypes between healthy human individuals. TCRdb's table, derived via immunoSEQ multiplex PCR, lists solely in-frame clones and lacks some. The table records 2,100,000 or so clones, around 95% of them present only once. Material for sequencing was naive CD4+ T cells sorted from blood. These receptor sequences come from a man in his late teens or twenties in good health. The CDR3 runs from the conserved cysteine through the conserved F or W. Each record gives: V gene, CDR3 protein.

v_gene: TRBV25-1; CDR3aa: CASSEGTGSTDTQYF
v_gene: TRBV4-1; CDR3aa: CASSQERASSYEQYF
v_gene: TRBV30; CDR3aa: CAWKQADTQYF
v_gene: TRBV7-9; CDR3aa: CASTPGQGNNSPLHF
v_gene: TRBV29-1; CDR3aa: CSVGHGALADTQYF
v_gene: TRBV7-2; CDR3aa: CASSPRGGTEAFF
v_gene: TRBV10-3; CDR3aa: CAISDWAGLYNEQFF
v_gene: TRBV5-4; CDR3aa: CASSFVANNEQFF
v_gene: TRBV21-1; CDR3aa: CASRGARSNYGYTF
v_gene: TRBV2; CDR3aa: CASSVDRSQTQYF
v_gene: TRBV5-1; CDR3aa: CASSLWGQQNNEQFF
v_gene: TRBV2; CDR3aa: CATNGVENSPLHF
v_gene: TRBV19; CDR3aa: CASNSGGRGGLIQPQHF
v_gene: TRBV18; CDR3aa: CASSPPSGGLIEQFF
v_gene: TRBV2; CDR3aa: CASNINREGQPQHF
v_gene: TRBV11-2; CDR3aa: CASSMGQGAGENIQYF
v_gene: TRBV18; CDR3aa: CASSPTGMEAFF
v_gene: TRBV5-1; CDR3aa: CASSLGRVDTGELFF
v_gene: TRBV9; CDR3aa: CASSAGTSGSFYEQYF
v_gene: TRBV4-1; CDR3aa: CASSQGQWVEAFF